The clone carrying this T cell receptor (beta chain) occurred a few times. The sample belongs to a study of metastatic and nonmetastatic thyroid tumors. Study summary: Malignant and benign thyroid patients had repertoires compared in peripheral blood and tumor or nodule tissue.

Every patient underwent thyroid surgery untreated. Authors' processing steps: CDR3 differences across clinicopathological groups were used to build a distant-metastasis classifier for papillary thyroid cancer. TCRdb reprocessed the PCR reads via MiXCR. These V and J calls derive from TCRdb rather than the authors' analysis. The table lists 30,000 to 50,000 clones, roughly 14% of them singletons, with 9.5% in the top ten. V shed 7 bases, J shed 3 bases, and the junction held 5 bases outside the gene matches. The germline V gene has CDR1 SGHNT and CDR2 YYREEE (reference sequence). The CDR3 is 13 residues long.

The material sequenced was blood. V usage is TRBV5-4 and J usage is TRBJ2-3; TRBD2 matches 7 bases. The receptor comes from a female donor with papillary thyroid cancer or a benign thyroid nodule (not recorded which). Some clones in this sample may be carry-over from other donors' samples. CDR3 in amino acids: CASGGRMTDTQYF. CDR3 coding DNA: TGTGCCAGCGGCGGGAGAATGACAGATACGCAGTATTTT.